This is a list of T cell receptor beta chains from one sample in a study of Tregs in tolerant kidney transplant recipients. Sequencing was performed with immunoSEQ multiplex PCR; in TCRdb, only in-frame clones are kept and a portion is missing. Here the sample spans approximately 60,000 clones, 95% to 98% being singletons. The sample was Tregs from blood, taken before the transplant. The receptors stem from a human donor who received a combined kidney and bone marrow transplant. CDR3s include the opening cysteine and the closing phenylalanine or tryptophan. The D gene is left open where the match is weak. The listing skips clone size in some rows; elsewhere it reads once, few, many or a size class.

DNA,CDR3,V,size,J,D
TGTGCCAGCTCACCAAACCACAGGGGGCGGAATGAGCAGTTCTTC,CASSPNHRGRNEQFF,TRBV18,NA,TRBJ2-1,TRBD1
TGTGCCAGCAGCTTAGGACAGGCCAATTTTCCCTATGGCTACACCTTC,CASSLGQANFPYGYTF,TRBV7-2,NA,TRBJ1-2,NA
TGTGCCAGCAGTTTTGGACTAGCGGGAGGTAATGAGCAGTTCTTC,CASSFGLAGGNEQFF,TRBV6-5,NA,TRBJ2-1,TRBD2
TGTGCCTGGAACGCCGGGACTAGCGTCGCCGGGGAGCTGTTTTTT,CAWNAGTSVAGELFF,TRBV30,NA,TRBJ2-2,TRBD2
TGCGCCAGCAGCTCGGGACTAGCGGGAGCTAGCGAGCAGTACTTC,CASSSGLAGASEQYF,TRBV5-1,NA,TRBJ2-7,TRBD2
TGTGCCAGCAGCTTAGTTCCAGGGGCGGAAGATACGCAGTATTTT,CASSLVPGAEDTQYF,TRBV7-2,NA,TRBJ2-3,NA
TGTGCCAGCAGCCAGATAGCGGGGGAAAGCTCCTACGAGCAGTACTTC,CASSQIAGESSYEQYF,TRBV4-2,NA,TRBJ2-7,TRBD2
TGTGCCACCGGGACAACGAGCTCCTACGAGCAGTACTTC,CATGTTSSYEQYF,TRBV6-1,NA,TRBJ2-7,NA
TGCGCCAGCAGCCGTCTCATTGCGAGCGGGGGAGTTCAAGAGACCCAGTACTTC,CASSRLIASGGVQETQYF,TRBV4-3,NA,TRBJ2-5,TRBD2
TGTGCCAGCAGCTTAAACCAGCGGGGGAGCACAGATACGCAGTATTTT,CASSLNQRGSTDTQYF,TRBV7-3,NA,TRBJ2-3,TRBD2
TGCAGCGTTAACCCGGGACAGGGTCCAGATACGCAGTATTTT,CSVNPGQGPDTQYF,TRBV29-1,NA,TRBJ2-3,TRBD1
TGTGCCAGCACCCCGAAGCTGAACACTGAAGCTTTCTTT,CASTPKLNTEAFF,TRBV6-1,NA,TRBJ1-1,NA
TGTGCCTGGAGTGTACTTGGCTCTGGAAACACCATATATTTT,CAWSVLGSGNTIYF,TRBV30,NA,TRBJ1-3,NA
TGTGCCAGCAGCTTAACGGGAGGGATCTATGGCTACACCTTC,CASSLTGGIYGYTF,TRBV7-3,NA,TRBJ1-2,NA
TGTGCCAGCGTCGGGACAGAAGAGACCCAGTACTTC,CASVGTEETQYF,TRBV28,NA,TRBJ2-5,TRBD1
TGTGCCAGCAGTTTAAACTGGGACAGCCTAACCTCTGGAAACACCATATATTTT,CASSLNWDSLTSGNTIYF,TRBV27,NA,TRBJ1-3,TRBD1
TGTGCCAGCAGCTCCGGGACAGGGACCTACGAGCAGTACTTC,CASSSGTGTYEQYF,TRBV7-2,NA,TRBJ2-7,TRBD1
TGTGCCAGCAGCGGGACAGGGGGCCTGAACACTGAAGCTTTCTTT,CASSGTGGLNTEAFF,TRBV9,NA,TRBJ1-1,TRBD1
TGTGCCAGCAGCCCGAGACAGGCAAATACGCAGTATTTT,CASSPRQANTQYF,TRBV7-2,once,TRBJ2-3,NA
TGTGCCAGCAGTTTATATGGACAGGGAGGATATGGCTACACCTTC,CASSLYGQGGYGYTF,TRBV28,NA,TRBJ1-2,TRBD1